The 3 T cell receptor beta chains below were found in one sample sequenced in a study of T cell responses to AZD1222 COVID-19 vaccine (TCRdb year 2021). The library came from the immunoSEQ multiplex PCR assay. TCRdb provides this immuneACCESS table in a form limited to in-frame rearrangements. Some clones are lacking; in checked studies, under half of them reflect an unresolved V gene, and why the rest are absent is not known. This sample has around 140,000 clones in its table, and about 90% of those were observed once. The ten biggest clones cover 9% to 9.5% of the sample. The intended sense of this specimen's time point label: about 28 days (+/-7) after the second vaccine dose. This sample comprised peripheral blood, obtained 28 days after the second AZD1222 dose. Receptor source: an adult who received the AZD1222 COVID-19 vaccine.

The genes are TRBV10-3 and TRBJ1-4; D not certain. Deletions cut 6 bases from V and 0 bases from J, with 8 bases between. Germline V gene sequence: CDR1 ENHRY, CDR2 SYGVKD. This CDR3 has 14 amino acids. This CDR3 is CAIRNSATNEKLFF. The CDR3 DNA is TGTGCCATCAGGAACAGTGCAACTAATGAAAAACTGTTTTTT.

V and J are TRBV29-1 and TRBJ2-5; 11 positions match TRBD2. V was clipped by 5 bases and J by 0 bases; unmatched bases: 5. The CDR3 sequence is 15 residues long. Germline CDR1 SQVTM, CDR2 ANQGSEA. In DNA form, the CDR3 reads TGCAGCGTTTCTCCTAGCGGGGGGTACCAAGAGACCCAGTACTTC. This sequence encodes CSVSPSGGYQETQYF.

The CDR3 sequence: CASSFPQSYNEQFF. For the CDR3, the DNA is TGTGCCAGCAGCTTTCCACAGAGCTACAATGAGCAGTTCTTC. The genes are TRBV7-9 and TRBJ2-1, with D unresolved. Germline V gene lookup returns CDR1 SEHNR and CDR2 FQNEAQ (reference sequence). This CDR3 is 14 amino acids long. V lost 3 bases to trimming and J lost 3 bases, with 9 bases between them.